Shown below are 3 T cell receptor beta chains from a single sample sequenced in a study of T-cell memory formation after mild COVID-19 (dated by TCRdb to the early 2020s). The library was generated by 5' RACE. The instrument was an Illumina NovaSeq 6000. The public reads were reanalyzed by TCRdb: fastp trimming at Q25, MiXCR alignment, in-frame beta chains only. Identical CDR3 proteins give one entry, which carries the most common genes and DNA. The sample records hundreds of thousands of distinct CDR3 sequences, around 15% of which are singletons. The top ten clones comprise roughly 20% of the sample. The specimen sequenced was PBMCs or a T cell subset sorted from them (not recorded which). All receptors come from a man aged 18 to 30 who had mild COVID-19 (a few samples of this study predate the infection). The sample titles of this study are shuffled in the database, so cell type and time point are left out; the donor was told from shared clones.

The chain couples TRBV11-2 to TRBJ2-7; 8 nucleotides agree with TRBD2. J gave up 5 bases and V 5 bases, and 2 bases lay outside the gene matches. CDR1 is SGHAT and CDR2 is FQNNGV in the germline V gene. The CDR3 runs to 12 residues. The CDR3 region is CASSGGGHEQYV. The DNA of the CDR3 is TGTGCCAGCAGCGGCGGGGGGCACGAGCAGTACGTC.

The chain carries TRBV5-1 and TRBJ1-6, with D possibly matching TRBD1 (6 bases). In germline, CDR1 is SGHRS, CDR2 YFSETQ. The CDR3 contains 15 residues. V shed 4 bases and J shed 8 bases, with 16 bases lying between them. CDR3 loop: CASSETGGKDSPLHF. CDR3 coding DNA: TGCGCCAGCAGCGAAACCGGGGGCAAGGATTCACCCCTCCACTTT.

This clonotype was seen a handful of times. The chain uses TRBV20-1 and TRBJ1-1, with TRBD1 matching 8 bases. V trimming: 5 bases; J trimming: 5 bases; junction bases outside the gene matches: 16. The CDR3 sequence is 16 residues long. The germline V gene encodes CDR1 DFQATT and CDR2 SNEGSKA (reference sequence). The DNA of the CDR3 is TGCAGTGCTGGGGGGCCCCTGGCAGGGGGCACTACTGAAGCTTTCTTT. Its translation is CSAGGPLAGGTTEAFF.